This TCR beta chain stems from a study of cytomegalovirus exposure and HLA in healthy donors. About the research overall: It was reported in a later analysis that the approximately 110 validation repertoires used the same platform as the 650 to 800 first-cohort repertoires.

Data came from immunoSEQ multiplex PCR; TCRdb stores just in-frame clones and leaves some out. The sample has approximately 150,000 clones, roughly nine tenths seen once; the top ten hold 2% to 3%. The CDR3 consists of 21 residues. As to this clone: Its target is not known.

Study-wide results and caveats: 150 or so TCR beta chains were listed as cytomegalovirus-associated. Most TCRs appeared rarely, but some public TCRs recurred in many donors. In the approximately 120 validation repertoires, a later analysis found that first-cohort TCR clusters tended to co-occur.

The sequencing input was PBMCs. V usage is TRBV1 and J usage is TRBJ2-2; no DNA check was done on the table's D call, TRBD2. TRBV1 is termed a pseudogene. This TCR derives from a man younger than 30 in good health and CMV-seropositive. CDR3: CTSSPQTGLADRFGWTGELFF. CDR3 nucleotides: TGCACCAGCAGCCCCCAGACGGGTCTAGCGGACAGATTTGGGTGGACCGGGGAGCTGTTTTTT.